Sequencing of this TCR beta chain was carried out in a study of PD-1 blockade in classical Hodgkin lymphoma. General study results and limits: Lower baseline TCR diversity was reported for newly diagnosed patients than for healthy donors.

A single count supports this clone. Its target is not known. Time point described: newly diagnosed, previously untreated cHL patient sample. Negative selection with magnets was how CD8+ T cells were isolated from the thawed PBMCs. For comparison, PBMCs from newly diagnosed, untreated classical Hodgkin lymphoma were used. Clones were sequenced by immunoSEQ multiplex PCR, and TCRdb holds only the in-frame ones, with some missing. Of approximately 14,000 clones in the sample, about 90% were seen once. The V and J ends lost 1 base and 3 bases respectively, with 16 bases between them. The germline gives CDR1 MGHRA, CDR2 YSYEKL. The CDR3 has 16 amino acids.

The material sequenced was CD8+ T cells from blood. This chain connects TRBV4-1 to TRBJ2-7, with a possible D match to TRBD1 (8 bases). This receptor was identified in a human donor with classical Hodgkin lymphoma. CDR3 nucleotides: TGCGCCAGCAGCCAAGGCGGGGGACAGGCGGTCTACGAGCAGTACTTC. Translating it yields CASSQGGGQAVYEQYF.